The 21 T cell receptor beta chains in this list originate from one sample, sequenced in a study of blood T cell repertoires in COVID-19. Data came from immunoSEQ multiplex PCR; TCRdb stores just in-frame clones and leaves some out. This table has approximately 250,000 clones, roughly 81% appearing once. The sample consisted of peripheral blood. The receptors stem from a man in his forties with acute or convalescent COVID-19.

The chain links TRBV7-8 to TRBJ1-5; D call uncertain. V shed 1 base and J shed 5 bases, with 9 bases lying between them. Germline V gene sequence: CDR1 SGHVS, CDR2 FQNEAQ. The CDR3 covers 14 residues. The CDR3 spells CASSLDRGDQPQHF. The DNA of the CDR3 is TGTGCCAGCAGCTTAGATCGGGGTGATCAGCCCCAGCATTTT.

DNA of the CDR3: TGTGCCAGCAGTTATGGGGGCAGGGGCCAGCCCCAGCATTTT. Translation gives CASSYGGRGQPQHF. The rearrangement links TRBV6-2 or TRBV6-3 to TRBJ1-5, with a weak D call TRBD1 (6 bases). The length of the CDR3 is 14 residues. Germline values: CDR1 MNHEY, CDR2 SVGEGT. Trimming removed 3 bases at V and 7 bases at J, with 13 bases between.

This clone has only a few counts. CDR3: CASSQDSLDPNEQFF. The CDR3 DNA reads TGTGCCAGCAGCCAAGATTCTCTAGACCCCAATGAGCAGTTCTTC. The V call is TRBV4-2, the J call TRBJ2-1; D is ambiguous. From germline, CDR1 is LGHNA and CDR2 YNFKEQ. With 0 bases removed from V and 6 bases from J, the gap between germline ends came to 12 bases. The CDR3 extends over 15 amino acids.

The chain couples TRBV11-2 to TRBJ2-2; 11 bases line up with TRBD2. The length of the CDR3 is 16 residues. J was trimmed by 4 bases and V by 6 bases; bases with no gene match: 7. Germline V gene data show CDR1 as SGHAT and CDR2 as FQNNGV. CDR3 loop: CASSSTSGGPTGELFF. The DNA of the CDR3 is TGTGCCAGCAGTTCCACTAGCGGGGGACCCACCGGGGAGCTGTTTTTT.

The chain couples TRBV11-2 to TRBJ2-1; no firm D call. This CDR3 region has 10 residues. Trimming stripped 7 bases from V and 5 bases from J, with 3 bases between. The germline gives CDR1 SGHAT, CDR2 FQNNGV. The CDR3 is CASNNNEQFF. CDR3 in DNA: TGTGCCAGCAACAACAATGAGCAGTTCTTC.

The chain carries TRBV7-9 and TRBJ1-5; D unclear. The CDR3 extends over 15 amino acids. Trimming left V 5 bases short and J 5 bases short, with 16 bases between. Germline V CDR1 and CDR2: SEHNR, FQNEAQ (reference sequence). CDR3 sequence (DNA): TGTGCCAGCAGCCCGTGGACGGGGTCCCATCAGCCCCAGCATTTT. Translating it yields CASSPWTGSHQPQHF.

Here the CDR3 DNA reads TGTGCCAGCAGCCAAATCCGGCGAGGCCATAATTCACCCCTCCACTTT. Its translation is CASSQIRRGHNSPLHF. The chain links TRBV5-4 to TRBJ1-6; no definite D call. Trimming shortened V by 4 bases and J by 5 bases, and 16 bases separated the two germline ends. Looked up from germline, CDR1 is SGHNT and CDR2 is YYREEE (reference sequence). The CDR3 spans 16 residues.

The chain has TRBV13 and TRBJ1-2; perhaps TRBD1 as D (6 bases). Germline CDR1 PRHDT, CDR2 FYEKMQ (reference sequence). Trimming shortened V by 3 bases and J by 2 bases, and 7 bases separated the two germline ends. CDR3 length: 13 residues. CDR3 coding DNA: TGTGCCAGCAGCTTTGGGGGCAACTATGGCTACACCTTC. The encoded protein is CASSFGGNYGYTF.

The chain is built from TRBV5-1 and TRBJ1-2; D is unresolved. V was clipped by 5 bases and J by 7 bases, with 18 bases between them. CDR1 and CDR2 (germline): SGHRS, YFSETQ. The CDR3 is 14 amino acids. CDR3 amino acids: CASSPREGAFGYTF. CDR3 bases: TGCGCCAGCAGTCCGCGGGAGGGAGCCTTTGGCTACACCTTC.

CDR3 protein: CASSPPGATRIKPQHF. CDR3 bases: TGTGCCAGCAGTCCCCCCGGCGCAACTAGAATCAAACCCCAGCATTTT. The V call is TRBV28, the J call TRBJ1-5; D is unresolved. The V and J ends lost 5 bases and 10 bases respectively, with 24 bases between them. Germline CDR1 reads MDHEN; CDR2 reads SYDVKM. The CDR3 totals 16 residues.

The chain recombines TRBV30 with TRBJ2-1; 9 bases match TRBD2. J gave up 1 base and V 3 bases, and 4 bases lay outside the gene matches. This CDR3 has 15 residues. Germline loops: CDR1 GTSNPN, CDR2 SVGIG (reference sequence). CDR3 loop: CAWRLTSGSYNEQFF. DNA of the CDR3: TGTGCCTGGAGGCTTACTAGCGGGTCCTACAATGAGCAGTTCTTC.

The chain has TRBV7-8 and TRBJ1-4, with 7 positions matching TRBD1. This CDR3 comprises 12 residues. With V trimmed by 5 bases and J by 7 bases, 1 base remained unmatched. Per germline, CDR1 SGHVS and CDR2 FQNEAQ. CDR3 residues: CASSRDSEKLFF. The CDR3 nucleotides read TGTGCCAGCAGCAGGGACAGTGAAAAACTGTTTTTT.

This rearrangement joins TRBV25-1 to TRBJ1-4, with D uncertain. Between the trimmed V and J ends, which lost 2 bases and 6 bases, there was a span of 19 bases. CDR1 is MGHDK and CDR2 is SYGVNS in the germline V gene. The CDR3 is 17 residues long. This CDR3 reads CASSEPHRGTRDEKLFF. The CDR3 nucleotides read TGTGCCAGCAGTGAACCTCACCGGGGTACTCGGGATGAAAAACTGTTTTTT.

V is TRBV7-9 and J is TRBJ1-1; D perhaps matches TRBD1 (5 bases). Trimming took off 2 bases at V and 8 bases at J, with 21 bases between the two ends. The CDR3 spans 16 residues. Germline V gene sequence: CDR1 SEHNR, CDR2 FQNEAQ (reference sequence). CDR3 DNA sequence: TGTGCCAGCAGCTTAAGTGGCAGGGAGGAGGACCCAGAAGCTTTCTTT. As protein: CASSLSGREEDPEAFF.

The J gene is TRBJ2-7, the V gene TRBV11-3; D ambiguous. This CDR3 is built from 13 residues. Per germline, CDR1 SGHNT and CDR2 YENEEA. Between the trimmed V and J ends, which lost 0 bases and 3 bases, there was a span of 6 bases. CDR3 loop: CASSLERGYEQYF. In nucleotides, the CDR3 is TGTGCCAGCAGCTTAGAACGCGGCTACGAGCAGTACTTC.

This chain links TRBV27 with TRBJ2-3; weak D call: TRBD1 (6 bases). The V and J ends lost 2 bases and 4 bases respectively, with 7 bases between them. The germline V gene encodes CDR1 MNHEY and CDR2 SMNVEV (reference sequence). This CDR3 contains 13 residues. CDR3 residues: CASSLAGADTQYF. The CDR3 DNA sequence: TGTGCCAGCAGTTTAGCAGGGGCAGATACGCAGTATTTT.

V usage is TRBV27 and J usage is TRBJ2-7, with a weak D call TRBD2 (5 bases). This CDR3 comprises 13 residues. Trimming pared 6 bases from V and 9 bases from J, leaving 18 bases between. CDR1 is MNHEY, CDR2 SMNVEV, per germline (reference sequence). In nucleotides, the CDR3 is TGTGCCAGCAGCCTGGCGGGCACGCCGGGGCAGTACTTC. It codes for CASSLAGTPGQYF.

This chain uses TRBV6-5 with TRBJ1-4; weak D call: TRBD1 (5 bases). The CDR3 is 15 amino acids. The germline V gene has CDR1 MNHEY and CDR2 SVGAGI. V was trimmed by 6 bases and J by 5 bases, leaving 16 bases between them. For the CDR3, the DNA is TGTGCCAGCAGGGTCGTGGGGGGAGGGAATGAAAAACTGTTTTTT. This sequence encodes CASRVVGGGNEKLFF.

V usage is TRBV6-5 and J usage is TRBJ1-1, with a possible D match to TRBD1 (6 bases). The CDR3 is 13 residues long. The germline V gene has CDR1 MNHEY and CDR2 SVGAGI. The germline V and J ends were trimmed by 6 bases and 6 bases, with 14 bases remaining between them. Written as DNA, the CDR3 is TGTGCCAGCAGCCAAGGACAGAGCGCTGAAGCTTTCTTT. Protein sequence: CASSQGQSAEAFF.

The chain recombines TRBV6-5 with TRBJ1-2; a weak D match, TRBD1 (6 bases). V was cut by 7 bases and J by 0 bases, with 12 bases left in between. This CDR3 spans 14 amino acids. Germline CDR1 reads MNHEY; CDR2 reads SVGAGI. CDR3 sequence reads: CASTQGLTNYGYTF. The CDR3 DNA sequence: TGTGCCAGCACTCAGGGGCTCACTAACTATGGCTACACCTTC.

This clone was detected only once. V is TRBV5-1 and J is TRBJ2-5; TRBD2 aligns across 10 bases. In germline, CDR1 is SGHRS, CDR2 YFSETQ. This CDR3 is 19 amino acids long. The J segment lost 4 bases and the V segment lost 4 bases, leaving 19 bases of the junction unmatched. CDR3 amino acids: CASSPGFLGPSGGGETQYF. In DNA, the CDR3 is TGCGCCAGCAGCCCGGGGTTTCTCGGCCCTAGCGGGGGAGGAGAGACCCAGTACTTC.